The rows below give T cell receptor beta chains drawn from one sample of a study of T cell responses to AZD1222 COVID-19 vaccine. TCRdb keeps only in-frame clones here, not all; method: immunoSEQ multiplex PCR. The table records 170,000 or so clones, 75% to 90% of them present only once. Sequenced material: peripheral blood, taken on day 0 of AZD1222 vaccination. Receptors were obtained from an adult in good health. Both conserved end residues are part of each CDR3. A D gene is named only where the DNA matches it firmly. The size entry is marked missing in some rows and otherwise reads once, few, many or a size class.

.,.,TRBJ1-3,TRBV5-4,TGTGCCAGCAGCTTTGGCCTCAGCTCTGGAAACACCATATATTTT,CASSFGLSSGNTIYF
.,TRBD1,TRBJ1-1,TRBV19,TGTGCCAGTAGAATAGCAGACAGGGCGGACACTGAAGCTTTCTTT,CASRIADRADTEAFF
.,.,TRBJ2-7,TRBV20-1,TGCAGTGCTAGTTATCGGAATTACGAGCAGTACTTC,CSASYRNYEQYF
once,TRBD1,TRBJ1-2,TRBV7-9,TGTGCCAGCAGCCCAACAGGGGGCCATGGCTACACCTTC,CASSPTGGHGYTF
.,.,TRBJ1-2,TRBV18,TGTGCCAGCTCACCCCGGGTGGCCGCGGATGGCTACACCTTC,CASSPRVAADGYTF
.,.,TRBJ2-4,TRBV5-1,TGCGCCAGCAGCGTAGGGACTTTACCGCTCCTAGCCAAAAACATTCAGTACTTC,CASSVGTLPLLAKNIQYF
.,TRBD1,TRBJ1-1,TRBV2,TGTGCCAGCAGTGAAGGGAGGGGGCGGATCACTGAAGCTTTCTTT,CASSEGRGRITEAFF
once,.,TRBJ2-3,TRBV2,TGTGCCAGCAGTGGTGGACTTAGGAGGAGCACAGATACGCAGTATTTT,CASSGGLRRSTDTQYF
.,.,TRBJ1-5,TRBV11-2,TGTGCCAGCAGCTTAGGGGAGGGGGGTTACAATCAGCCCCAGCATTTT,CASSLGEGGYNQPQHF
.,.,TRBJ1-2,TRBV6-1,.,CASSEAGGQYFGYTF
few,TRBD1,TRBJ1-2,TRBV18,TGTGCCAGCTCACCTGGACAGGGGCATGGCTACACCTTC,CASSPGQGHGYTF
.,TRBD2,TRBJ2-3,TRBV7-2,TGTGCCAGCAGCCAACTAGCGGGAGTAGCGGATACGCAGTATTTT,CASSQLAGVADTQYF
.,.,TRBJ1-4,TRBV5-6,TGTGCCAGCAGCTTTGGGGCGACTAATGAAAAACTGTTTTTT,CASSFGATNEKLFF
.,.,TRBJ1-1,TRBV6-5,TGTGCCAGCAGTTACTCCCCTTTATTGGGGGACGGAGCTTTCTTT,CASSYSPLLGDGAFF
.,TRBD2,TRBJ2-7,TRBV30,TGTGCCTGGAGTCTAGCGGGAGCCTACGAGCAGTACTTC,CAWSLAGAYEQYF
.,.,TRBJ2-1,TRBV10-3,TGTGCCATCAGTGACAGGGGGGGCCAGGGGCTAGCGGGCAATGAGCAGTTCTTC,CAISDRGGQGLAGNEQFF
.,TRBD2,TRBJ2-1,TRBV4-2,TGTGCCAGCAGCCCCCGGGGGGAGAGCTCCTACAATGAGCAGTTCTTC,CASSPRGESSYNEQFF
.,TRBD2,TRBJ2-1,TRBV27,TGTGCCAGCAGTTTCCTAAGCGGGGGTATCTCCTACAATGAGCAGTTCTTC,CASSFLSGGISYNEQFF
.,TRBD1,TRBJ1-1,TRBV7-9,TGTGCCAGCAGCCCCGACAGGGTCACTGAAGCTTTCTTT,CASSPDRVTEAFF
.,TRBD1,TRBJ1-2,TRBV7-2,TGTGCCAGCAGCCCCAGACAGGGGTTCTATGGCTACACCTTC,CASSPRQGFYGYTF
.,.,TRBJ1-2,TRBV5-1,TGCGCCAGCAGCCCCAATGCCTATGGCTACACCTTC,CASSPNAYGYTF
.,TRBD2,TRBJ2-7,TRBV5-5,TGTGCCAGCCGGGAGACTAGCGGGAGACCCGAGCAGTACTTC,CASRETSGRPEQYF
.,.,TRBJ2-4,TRBV19,TGTGCCACCTCCTGGGGAGCCAAAAACATTCAGTACTTC,CATSWGAKNIQYF
.,.,TRBJ1-5,TRBV9,TGTGCCAGCAGCGGCAGATCAGCCCAGCATTTT,CASSGRSAQHF
.,TRBD1,TRBJ1-1,TRBV18,TGTGCCAGCTCAATGGACAGGGGTTCGGGGACTGAAGCTTTCTTT,CASSMDRGSGTEAFF
few,.,TRBJ1-2,TRBV5-5,TGTGCCAGCAGCATCTCAGGGTTGAAATCTAACTATGGCTACACCTTC,CASSISGLKSNYGYTF
few,.,TRBJ1-2,TRBV2,TGTGCCAGCAGCCCGGACAGTAACTATGGCTACACCTTC,CASSPDSNYGYTF
.,.,TRBJ1-2,TRBV7-9,TGTGCCAGCAGCGTCCTCTATGGCTACACCTTC,CASSVLYGYTF
.,.,TRBJ1-2,TRBV18,TGTGCCAGCTCACCACAGAGGGGTGAGAGCTACACCTTC,CASSPQRGESYTF
once,.,TRBJ1-5,TRBV7-2,TGTGCCAGCAGCTTCCAGGGGAGGTATCAGCCCCAGCATTTT,CASSFQGRYQPQHF
.,.,TRBJ1-2,TRBV10-1,TGCGCCAGCAGTAAAGGACAGAACTATGGCTACACCTTC,CASSKGQNYGYTF
once,TRBD1,TRBJ1-6,TRBV3-1/TRBV3-2,TGTGCCAGCAGTCCCGGACAGGGGAGTGGTTCACCCCTCCACTTT,CASSPGQGSGSPLHF
once,TRBD2,TRBJ2-7,TRBV5-5,TGTGCCAGCAGCTTGTGGACTAGCGGGAGGCTGGCGGGGGAGCAGTACTTC,CASSLWTSGRLAGEQYF
.,.,TRBJ1-2,TRBV19,TGTGCCAGTAGTATACCCGGCCCGGCGCATGGCTACACCTTC,CASSIPGPAHGYTF
.,TRBD1,TRBJ1-2,TRBV27,TGTGCCAGCAGTACAGGGGTATACTATGGCTACACCTTC,CASSTGVYYGYTF
.,TRBD2,TRBJ2-5,TRBV7-8,TGTGCCAGCAGCGACCGGACTAGCGGATACCAAGAGACCCAGTACTTC,CASSDRTSGYQETQYF
.,TRBD1,TRBJ2-7,TRBV2,TGTGCCAGCAGTGAAGCTGTTAGTTGGGACAGGGACTACGAGCAGTACTTC,CASSEAVSWDRDYEQYF
.,.,TRBJ2-5,TRBV3-1/TRBV3-2,TGTGCCAGCAGCCGCCGGGAGACCCAGTACTTC,CASSRRETQYF
.,TRBD1,TRBJ1-2,TRBV5-8,TGTGCCAGCAGCTTGGCCGGGACAGCAAAGCCTAACTATGGCTACACCTTC,CASSLAGTAKPNYGYTF
.,.,TRBJ2-7,TRBV19,TGTGCCAGTAGTATAGCGGCAGGGGGGTCCTACGAGCAGTACTTC,CASSIAAGGSYEQYF
.,.,TRBJ1-3,TRBV7-2,TGTGCCAGCAGCTTCGGGCCCGGGGACTCTGGAAACACCATATATTTT,CASSFGPGDSGNTIYF
.,.,TRBJ2-2,TRBV4-1,TGCGCCAGCAGCCGGAACCGGGCGGACGGGGAGCTGTTTTTT,CASSRNRADGELFF
.,.,TRBJ2-2,TRBV27,TGTGCCAGCTCGGTTGGGCAGACAGCGTACGGGGAGCTGTTTTTT,CASSVGQTAYGELFF
.,TRBD1,TRBJ1-5,TRBV28,TGTGCCAGCGCAACAGGGGGCTGGAGCAATCAGCCCCAGCATTTT,CASATGGWSNQPQHF
.,.,TRBJ2-7,TRBV10-3,TGTGCCATCAGTGGCCCTCTCAAAGAGCAGTACTTC,CAISGPLKEQYF
.,.,TRBJ2-3,TRBV19,TGTGCCACCCTAGGAGGGTTCATGGGTGATACGCAGTATTTT,CATLGGFMGDTQYF
.,.,TRBJ2-5,TRBV5-6,TGTGCCAGCAGCTTGGTCGGGACGGCCCAAGAGACCCAGTACTTC,CASSLVGTAQETQYF
.,.,TRBJ2-7,TRBV12-5,TGTGCTAGTTCGCCGACTTCGGGGTGGGAGCAGTACTTC,CASSPTSGWEQYF
.,TRBD2,TRBJ2-3,TRBV15,TGTGCCACCAGCCGAGGACTAGCGGGAGTTCGGGGCACAGATACGCAGTATTTT,CATSRGLAGVRGTDTQYF